This TCR beta chain appears in the sequencing data of a study of cytotoxic CD8 clonotypes in ibrutinib-treated CLL. Background on the study: Specimens for response were gathered following a median about 11 months of therapy, spanning 6 to 36.

V gave up 0 bases and J gave up 4 bases, with 7 bases separating them. Germline loops: CDR1 SGDLS, CDR2 YYNGEE. CDR3 length: 13 amino acids. Sequencing was performed with immunoSEQ multiplex PCR; in TCRdb, only in-frame clones are kept and a portion is missing. This sample has about 300,000 clones; about 61% occur once, and the top ten carry roughly 6.7%. The gene calls are TRBV9 and TRBJ1-2; TRBD1 might be the D (6 bases). The receptor was isolated from a human donor with chronic lymphocytic leukemia. The sequencing used PBMCs, collected after 36 months of ibrutinib treatment. This chain's CDR3 is CASSVEQGYGYTF. The CDR3 DNA reads TGTGCCAGCAGCGTAGAACAGGGCTATGGCTACACCTTC.